Below, one T cell receptor beta chain is given with its context. The antigen remains unidentified. The sample is drawn from a study of shared clonotypes between healthy human individuals. Study as a whole: Three plates each covered CD4 naive and memory; CD8 naive two, CD8 memory one. Findings of the study overall: Relative to their counterparts shared across all four donors, non-shared clonotypes exhibited diminished generation probabilities. Among several donors, about 5% of naive CD4 clonotypes were found in common.

Data came from immunoSEQ multiplex PCR; TCRdb stores just in-frame clones and leaves some out. This table holds over 850,000 clones, around three quarters found once. Researchers partitioned CD4+ cells into CD45RA+ naive and CD45RA-negative memory subsets. Germline loops: CDR1 SGHAT, CDR2 FQNNGV. Germline trimming cut 8 bases from V and 3 bases from J; bases unmatched to any gene: 5. The CDR3 is 15 residues long. V is TRBV11-2 and J is TRBJ2-7; TRBD2 matches at 15 bases. Sequencing was performed on memory CD4+ T cells from PBMCs. As for subset: CD45RA-negative fraction. This TCR was sampled from a young man in good health. Some clones in this sample may be carry-over from other donors' samples. CDR3 nucleotides: TGTGCCAGCCGCCAGGGACTAGCGGGAGGCTACGAGCAGTACTTC. This sequence encodes CASRQGLAGGYEQYF.